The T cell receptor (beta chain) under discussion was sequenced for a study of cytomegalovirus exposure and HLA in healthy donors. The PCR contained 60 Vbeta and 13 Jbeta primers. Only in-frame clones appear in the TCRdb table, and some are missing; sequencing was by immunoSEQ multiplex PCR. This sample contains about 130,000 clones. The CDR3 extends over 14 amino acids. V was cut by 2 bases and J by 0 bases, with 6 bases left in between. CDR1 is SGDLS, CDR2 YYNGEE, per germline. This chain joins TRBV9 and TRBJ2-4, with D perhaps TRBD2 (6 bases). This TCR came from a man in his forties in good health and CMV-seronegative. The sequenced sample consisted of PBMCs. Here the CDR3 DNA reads TGTGCCAGCAGCGTGGGACTAGCCAAAAACATTCAGTACTTC. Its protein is CASSVGLAKNIQYF. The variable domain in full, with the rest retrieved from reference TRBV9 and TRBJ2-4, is DSGVTQTPKHLITATGQRVTLRCSPRSGDLSVYWYQQSLDQGLQFLIQYYNGEERAKGNILERFSAQQFPDLHSELNLSSLELGDSALYFCASSVGLAKNIQYFGAGTRLSVL.